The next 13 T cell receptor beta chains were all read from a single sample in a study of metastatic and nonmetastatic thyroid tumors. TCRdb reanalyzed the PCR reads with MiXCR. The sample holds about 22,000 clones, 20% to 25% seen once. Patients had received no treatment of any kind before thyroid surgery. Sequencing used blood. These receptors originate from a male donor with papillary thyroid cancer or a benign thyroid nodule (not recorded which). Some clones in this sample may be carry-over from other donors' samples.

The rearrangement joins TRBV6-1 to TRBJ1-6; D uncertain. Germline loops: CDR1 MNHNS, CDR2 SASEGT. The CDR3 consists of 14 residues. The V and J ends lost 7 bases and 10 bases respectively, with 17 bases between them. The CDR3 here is CASTTRAIWSPLHF. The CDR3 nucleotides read TGTGCCAGCACCACGAGGGCCATTTGGTCACCCCTCCACTTT.

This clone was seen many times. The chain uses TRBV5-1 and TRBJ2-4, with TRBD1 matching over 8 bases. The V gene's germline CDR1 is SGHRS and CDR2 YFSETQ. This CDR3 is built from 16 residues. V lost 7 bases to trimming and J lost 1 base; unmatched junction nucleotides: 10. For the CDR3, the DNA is TGCGCCAGCGCTGGGGACAGGCCACTGGCCAAAAACATTCAGTACTTC. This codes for CASAGDRPLAKNIQYF.

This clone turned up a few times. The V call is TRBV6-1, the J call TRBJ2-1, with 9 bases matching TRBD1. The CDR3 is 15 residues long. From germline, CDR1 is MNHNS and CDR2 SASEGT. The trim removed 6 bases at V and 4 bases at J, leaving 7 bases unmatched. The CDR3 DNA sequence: TGTGCCAGCAGCGAGGGACAGGGAGAGTACAATGAGCAGTTCTTC. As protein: CASSEGQGEYNEQFF.

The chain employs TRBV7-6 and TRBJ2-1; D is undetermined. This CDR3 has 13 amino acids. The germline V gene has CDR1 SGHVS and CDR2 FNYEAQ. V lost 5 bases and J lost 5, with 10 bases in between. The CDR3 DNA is TGTGCCAGCAGCCGCCGAGGAGACAATGAGCAGTTCTTC. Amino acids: CASSRRGDNEQFF.

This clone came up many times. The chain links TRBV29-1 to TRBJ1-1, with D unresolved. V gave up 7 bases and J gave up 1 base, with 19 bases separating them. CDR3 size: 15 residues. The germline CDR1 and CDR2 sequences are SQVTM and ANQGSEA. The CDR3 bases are TGCAGCGCTCCCTCCACCTTTGGTGGGAACACTGAAGCTTTCTTT. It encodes CSAPSTFGGNTEAFF.

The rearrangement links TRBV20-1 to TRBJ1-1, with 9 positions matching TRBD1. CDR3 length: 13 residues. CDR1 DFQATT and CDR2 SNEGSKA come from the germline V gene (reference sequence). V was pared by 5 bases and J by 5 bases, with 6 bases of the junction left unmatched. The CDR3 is CSAFTGGKTEAFF. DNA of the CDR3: TGCAGTGCTTTTACAGGGGGCAAGACTGAAGCTTTCTTT.

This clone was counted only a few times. CDR3 sequence: CASMSGTSALQYF. CDR3 DNA sequence: TGTGCCAGCATGTCTGGGACTAGCGCCCTTCAGTACTTC. The genes are TRBV28 and TRBJ2-4, with TRBD2 matching 10 bases. The CDR3 contains 13 residues. Unmatched junction bases numbered 8, after V lost 7 bases and J lost 11 bases. Germline CDR1 reads MDHEN; CDR2 reads SYDVKM. Variable domain in full (rest from reference TRBV28 and TRBJ2-4): DVKVTQSSRYLVKRTGEKVFLECVQDMDHENMFWYRQDPGLGLRLIYFSYDVKMKEKGDIPEGYSVSREKKERFSLILESASTNQTSMYLCASMSGTSALQYFGAGTRLSVL.

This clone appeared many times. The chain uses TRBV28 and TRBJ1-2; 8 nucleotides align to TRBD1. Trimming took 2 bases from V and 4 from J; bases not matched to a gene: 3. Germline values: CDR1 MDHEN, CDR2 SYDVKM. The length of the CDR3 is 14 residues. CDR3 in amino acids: CASSLSQGAYGYTF. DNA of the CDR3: TGTGCCAGCAGTTTAAGCCAGGGGGCCTATGGCTACACCTTC.

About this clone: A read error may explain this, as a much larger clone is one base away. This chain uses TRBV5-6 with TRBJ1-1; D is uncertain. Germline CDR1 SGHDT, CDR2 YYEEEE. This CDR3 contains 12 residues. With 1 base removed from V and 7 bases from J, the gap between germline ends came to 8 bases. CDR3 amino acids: CASSLRWDEAFF. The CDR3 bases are TGTGCCAGCAGCTTGAGGTGGGATGAAGCTTTCTTT.

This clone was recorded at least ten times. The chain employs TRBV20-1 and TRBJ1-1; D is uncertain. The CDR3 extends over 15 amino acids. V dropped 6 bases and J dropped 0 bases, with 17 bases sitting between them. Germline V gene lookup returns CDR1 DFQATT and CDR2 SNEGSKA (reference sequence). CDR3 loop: CSALGTGVVNTEAFF. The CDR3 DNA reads TGCAGTGCGCTGGGCACTGGGGTTGTGAACACTGAAGCTTTCTTT.

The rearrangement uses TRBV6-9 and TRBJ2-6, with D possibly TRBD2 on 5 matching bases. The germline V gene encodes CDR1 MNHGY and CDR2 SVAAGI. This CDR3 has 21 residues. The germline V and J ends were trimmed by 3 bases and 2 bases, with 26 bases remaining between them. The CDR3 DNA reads TGTGCCAGCAGTTACCTTCGAACGGGGTCCACAGAGAGGGCTGGGGCCAACGTCCTGACTTTC. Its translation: CASSYLRTGSTERAGANVLTF.

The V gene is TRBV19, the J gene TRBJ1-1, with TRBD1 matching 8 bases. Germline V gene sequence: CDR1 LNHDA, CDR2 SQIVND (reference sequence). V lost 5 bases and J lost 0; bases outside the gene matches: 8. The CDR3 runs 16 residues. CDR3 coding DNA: TGTGCCAGTAGTGCGTGGACAGGGACCTTGAACACTGAAGCTTTCTTT. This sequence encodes CASSAWTGTLNTEAFF.

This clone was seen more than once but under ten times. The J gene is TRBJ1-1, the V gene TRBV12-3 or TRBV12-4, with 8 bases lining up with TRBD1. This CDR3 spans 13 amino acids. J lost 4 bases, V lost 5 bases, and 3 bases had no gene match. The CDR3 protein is CASSGQGPTEAFF. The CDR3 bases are TGTGCCAGCAGTGGACAGGGCCCCACTGAAGCTTTCTTT.